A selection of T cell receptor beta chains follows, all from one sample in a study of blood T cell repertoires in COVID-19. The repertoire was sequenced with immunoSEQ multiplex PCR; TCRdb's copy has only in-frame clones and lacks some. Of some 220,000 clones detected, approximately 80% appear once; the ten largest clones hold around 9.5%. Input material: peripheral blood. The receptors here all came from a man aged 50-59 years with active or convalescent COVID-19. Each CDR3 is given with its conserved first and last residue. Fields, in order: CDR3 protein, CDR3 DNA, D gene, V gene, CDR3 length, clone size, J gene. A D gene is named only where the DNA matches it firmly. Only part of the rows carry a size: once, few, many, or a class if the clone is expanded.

CDR3 protein: CASSRPDRALGGYTF
CDR3 DNA: TGTGCCAGCAGTCGACCGGACAGGGCTCTGGGTGGCTACACCTTC
D gene: TRBD1
V gene: TRBV2
CDR3 length: 15
clone size: few
J gene: TRBJ1-2

CDR3 protein: CASSLRYGSTNTGELFF
CDR3 DNA: TGTGCCAGCAGCCTCCGGTACGGGAGTACGAACACCGGGGAGCTGTTTTTT
D gene: -
V gene: TRBV5-6
CDR3 length: 17
clone size: -
J gene: TRBJ2-2

CDR3 protein: CASSASTRTEAFF
CDR3 DNA: TGTGCCAGCAGCGCTAGCACACGGACTGAAGCTTTCTTT
D gene: -
V gene: TRBV9
CDR3 length: 13
clone size: few
J gene: TRBJ1-1

CDR3 protein: CATSDSLDSQETQYF
CDR3 DNA: TGTGCCACCAGTGATTCCCTTGACAGCCAAGAGACCCAGTACTTC
D gene: -
V gene: TRBV24-1
CDR3 length: 15
clone size: -
J gene: TRBJ2-5

CDR3 protein: CASSLDGNPYGYTF
CDR3 DNA: TGTGCCAGCAGCTTGGACGGGAACCCCTATGGCTACACCTTC
D gene: -
V gene: TRBV7-2
CDR3 length: 14
clone size: -
J gene: TRBJ1-2

CDR3 protein: CASSPFQGANYGYTF
CDR3 DNA: TGCGCCAGCAGCCCGTTTCAGGGCGCTAACTATGGCTACACCTTC
D gene: -
V gene: TRBV4-1
CDR3 length: 15
clone size: -
J gene: TRBJ1-2

CDR3 protein: CASSRQGAGDTEAFF
CDR3 DNA: TGTGCCAGCTCAAGACAGGGGGCGGGAGACACTGAAGCTTTCTTT
D gene: TRBD1
V gene: TRBV18
CDR3 length: 15
clone size: -
J gene: TRBJ1-1

CDR3 protein: CATSDRDRGQYGYTF
CDR3 DNA: TGTGCCACCAGTGATCGGGACAGGGGGCAATATGGCTACACCTTC
D gene: TRBD1
V gene: TRBV24-1
CDR3 length: 15
clone size: -
J gene: TRBJ1-2

CDR3 protein: CASSMGPYEQYF
CDR3 DNA: TGTGCCAGCAGCATGGGGCCCTACGAGCAGTACTTC
D gene: -
V gene: TRBV5-6
CDR3 length: 12
clone size: once
J gene: TRBJ2-7

CDR3 protein: CASSPPGLEETQYF
CDR3 DNA: TGTGCCAGCAGCCCTCCTGGACTAGAAGAGACCCAGTACTTC
D gene: TRBD2
V gene: TRBV3-1/TRBV3-2
CDR3 length: 14
clone size: few
J gene: TRBJ2-5

CDR3 protein: CASSPQGVSYNEQFF
CDR3 DNA: TGTGCCAGCTCACCGCAGGGGGTCTCCTACAATGAGCAGTTCTTC
D gene: TRBD1
V gene: TRBV18
CDR3 length: 15
clone size: few
J gene: TRBJ2-1

CDR3 protein: CASRETKDYGYTF
CDR3 DNA: TGTGCCAGCAGGGAGACTAAGGACTATGGCTACACCTTC
D gene: -
V gene: TRBV6-5
CDR3 length: 13
clone size: -
J gene: TRBJ1-2

CDR3 protein: CASSTVTRDRGVQETQYF
CDR3 DNA: TGCGCCAGCAGCACCGTCACCCGGGACAGGGGAGTCCAGGAGACCCAGTACTTC
D gene: TRBD1
V gene: TRBV5-1
CDR3 length: 18
clone size: -
J gene: TRBJ2-5

CDR3 protein: CASSFGMNSPLHF
CDR3 DNA: TGTGCCAGCAGTTTCGGGATGAATTCACCCCTCCACTTT
D gene: -
V gene: TRBV12-3/TRBV12-4
CDR3 length: 13
clone size: -
J gene: TRBJ1-6

CDR3 protein: CASSLLPSGSTDTQYF
CDR3 DNA: TGTGCCAGCAGCTTACTTCCTAGCGGTAGCACAGATACGCAGTATTTT
D gene: TRBD2
V gene: TRBV11-2
CDR3 length: 16
clone size: once
J gene: TRBJ2-3

CDR3 protein: CASSIGPGEYYGYTF
CDR3 DNA: TGTGCCAGTAGTATAGGCCCAGGCGAATACTATGGCTACACCTTC
D gene: -
V gene: TRBV19
CDR3 length: 15
clone size: -
J gene: TRBJ1-2

CDR3 protein: CASSRVSYNEQFF
CDR3 DNA: TGCGCCAGCAGTCGGGTCTCCTACAATGAGCAGTTCTTC
D gene: -
V gene: TRBV4-3
CDR3 length: 13
clone size: -
J gene: TRBJ2-1

CDR3 protein: CASSPTPGHLYEQYF
CDR3 DNA: TGTGCCAGCAGTCCTACTCCGGGACATCTCTACGAGCAGTACTTC
D gene: -
V gene: TRBV27
CDR3 length: 15
clone size: -
J gene: TRBJ2-7

CDR3 protein: CASSLGTGGSGNQPQHF
CDR3 DNA: TGTGCCAGCAGCTTAGGGACAGGGGGATCCGGCAATCAGCCCCAGCATTTT
D gene: TRBD1
V gene: TRBV7-9
CDR3 length: 17
clone size: few
J gene: TRBJ1-5

CDR3 protein: CASSQVRGGSEQYF
CDR3 DNA: TGCGCCAGCAGCCAAGTCCGGGGAGGAAGCGAGCAGTACTTC
D gene: -
V gene: TRBV4-3
CDR3 length: 14
clone size: once
J gene: TRBJ2-7

CDR3 protein: CASSYTSGYTDTQYF
CDR3 DNA: TGTGCCAGCAGCTACACTAGCGGGTACACAGATACGCAGTATTTT
D gene: TRBD2
V gene: TRBV7-2
CDR3 length: 15
clone size: -
J gene: TRBJ2-3

CDR3 protein: CASAPQGGQSNEQFF
CDR3 DNA: TGTGCTAGTGCGCCCCAGGGGGGACAGTCGAATGAGCAGTTCTTC
D gene: -
V gene: TRBV12-5
CDR3 length: 15
clone size: -
J gene: TRBJ2-1

CDR3 protein: CASRGGDTSQPQHF
CDR3 DNA: TGTGCCAGTAGGGGGGGGGATACAAGCCAGCCCCAGCATTTT
D gene: -
V gene: TRBV19
CDR3 length: 14
clone size: -
J gene: TRBJ1-5

CDR3 protein: CASSSASSTQSYEQYF
CDR3 DNA: TGTGCCAGCAGTTCCGCTTCCAGTACCCAATCCTACGAGCAGTACTTC
D gene: -
V gene: TRBV28
CDR3 length: 16
clone size: once
J gene: TRBJ2-7

CDR3 protein: CASSLRVDSAYYGYTF
CDR3 DNA: TGTGCCAGCTCACTCCGGGTTGACAGTGCGTACTATGGCTACACCTTC
D gene: -
V gene: TRBV18
CDR3 length: 16
clone size: -
J gene: TRBJ1-2

CDR3 protein: CASSSRDRSGYTF
CDR3 DNA: TGTGCCAGCAGTTCCCGGGACAGGAGTGGCTACACCTTC
D gene: TRBD1
V gene: TRBV28
CDR3 length: 13
clone size: -
J gene: TRBJ1-2

CDR3 protein: CASSYGTGTNEKLFF
CDR3 DNA: TGTGCCAGCAGTTACGGGACAGGGACTAATGAAAAACTGTTTTTT
D gene: TRBD1
V gene: TRBV6-5
CDR3 length: 15
clone size: -
J gene: TRBJ1-4

CDR3 protein: CASSLRGDGNTGELFF
CDR3 DNA: TGCGCCAGCAGCTTGCGCGGGGACGGGAACACCGGGGAGCTGTTTTTT
D gene: -
V gene: TRBV5-1
CDR3 length: 16
clone size: once
J gene: TRBJ2-2

CDR3 protein: CASSFLGQGLNSPLHF
CDR3 DNA: TGCGCCAGCAGCTTTCTTGGACAGGGGCTTAATTCACCCCTCCACTTT
D gene: TRBD1
V gene: TRBV5-1
CDR3 length: 16
clone size: -
J gene: TRBJ1-6

CDR3 protein: CASSYGRGTDTQYF
CDR3 DNA: TGTGCCAGCAGTTATGGGAGGGGAACAGATACGCAGTATTTT
D gene: TRBD2
V gene: TRBV6-5
CDR3 length: 14
clone size: -
J gene: TRBJ2-3

CDR3 protein: CASSSRTVRVDGYTF
CDR3 DNA: TGTGCCAGCAGTTCACGGACAGTGCGGGTGGATGGCTACACCTTC
D gene: -
V gene: TRBV28
CDR3 length: 15
clone size: -
J gene: TRBJ1-2

CDR3 protein: CASSLFRGQGSNQPQHF
CDR3 DNA: TGTGCCAGCAGTTTATTTCGGGGACAGGGAAGCAATCAGCCCCAGCATTTT
D gene: TRBD1
V gene: TRBV28
CDR3 length: 17
clone size: -
J gene: TRBJ1-5

CDR3 protein: CASAFAALQETQYF
CDR3 DNA: TGTGCCAGCGCATTCGCGGCACTCCAAGAGACCCAGTACTTC
D gene: -
V gene: TRBV7-8
CDR3 length: 14
clone size: -
J gene: TRBJ2-5

CDR3 protein: CASSGRGPYNSPLHF
CDR3 DNA: TGTGCCAGCAGTGGGCGGGGCCCCTATAATTCACCCCTCCACTTT
D gene: -
V gene: TRBV2
CDR3 length: 15
clone size: -
J gene: TRBJ1-6

CDR3 protein: CASSQGTGSNQPQHF
CDR3 DNA: TGTGCCAGCAGCCAAGGGACAGGGAGTAATCAGCCCCAGCATTTT
D gene: TRBD1
V gene: TRBV14
CDR3 length: 15
clone size: -
J gene: TRBJ1-5

CDR3 protein: CASSRGQGSPYGYTF
CDR3 DNA: TGTGCCAGCAGCCGGGGACAGGGGTCCCCCTATGGCTACACCTTC
D gene: TRBD1
V gene: TRBV6-5
CDR3 length: 15
clone size: -
J gene: TRBJ1-2

CDR3 protein: CASSPGTGRNQPQHF
CDR3 DNA: TGTGCCAGCAGCCCCGGGACAGGACGCAATCAGCCCCAGCATTTT
D gene: TRBD1
V gene: TRBV5-8
CDR3 length: 15
clone size: -
J gene: TRBJ1-5

CDR3 protein: CASSLRVDTQYF
CDR3 DNA: TGTGCCAGCAGTTTGAGGGTGGATACGCAGTATTTT
D gene: -
V gene: TRBV28
CDR3 length: 12
clone size: -
J gene: TRBJ2-3